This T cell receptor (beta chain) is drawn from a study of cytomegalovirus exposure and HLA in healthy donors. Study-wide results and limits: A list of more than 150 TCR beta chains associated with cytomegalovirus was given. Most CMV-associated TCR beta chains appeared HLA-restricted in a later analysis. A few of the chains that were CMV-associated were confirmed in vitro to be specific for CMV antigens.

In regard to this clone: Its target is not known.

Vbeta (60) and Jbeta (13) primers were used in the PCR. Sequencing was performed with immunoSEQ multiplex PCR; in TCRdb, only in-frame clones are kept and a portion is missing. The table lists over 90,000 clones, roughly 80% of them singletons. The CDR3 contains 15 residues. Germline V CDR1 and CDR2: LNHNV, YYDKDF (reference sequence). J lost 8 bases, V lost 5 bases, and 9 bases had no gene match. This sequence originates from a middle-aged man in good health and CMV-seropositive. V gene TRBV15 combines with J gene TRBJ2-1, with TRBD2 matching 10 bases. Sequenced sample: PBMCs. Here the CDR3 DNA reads TGTGCCACCAGCGCGCTAGCGGGAGCCCCCCATGAGCAGTTCTTC. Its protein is CATSALAGAPHEQFF. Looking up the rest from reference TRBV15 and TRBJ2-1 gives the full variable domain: DAMVIQNPRYQVTQFGKPVTLSCSQTLNHNVMYWYQQKSSQAPKLLFHYYDKDFNNEADTPDNFQSRRPNTSFCFLDIRSPGLGDTAMYLCATSALAGAPHEQFFGPGTRLTVL.